The 31 T cell receptor beta chains presented below share a single source sample, sequenced in a study of cytomegalovirus exposure and HLA in healthy donors. In the PCR, 60 Vbeta and 13 Jbeta primers were used. The protocol was immunoSEQ multiplex PCR, while the TCRdb copy is restricted to in-frame clones and leaves out a portion. The sample lists roughly 36,000 clones, approximately 80% occurring once. Sequencing was performed on PBMCs. All receptors derive from a male donor in good health and CMV-seronegative.

V gene TRBV9 combines with J gene TRBJ1-2, with D possibly matching TRBD1 (6 bases). V was pared by 0 bases and J by 3 bases, with 15 bases between. The CDR3 loop spans 16 amino acids. Germline V gene lookup returns CDR1 SGDLS and CDR2 YYNGEE. CDR3 loop: CASSVDPGGRDYGYTF. CDR3 coding DNA: TGTGCCAGCAGCGTAGATCCGGGGGGCAGGGACTATGGCTACACCTTC.

The genes are TRBV6-6 and TRBJ1-1, with D hard to call. The V end was cut by 5 bases, the J end by 6 bases, with 13 bases between. This CDR3 is built from 13 residues. Germline V gene lookup returns CDR1 MNHNY and CDR2 SVGAGI (reference sequence). The CDR3 loop reads CASSPIGSSEAFF. As DNA, the CDR3 is TGTGCCAGCAGTCCCATAGGGAGCTCTGAAGCTTTCTTT.

The chain combines TRBV10-3 with TRBJ2-3; TRBD1 might be the D (5 bases). CDR3 size: 15 residues. Germline CDR1 is ENHRY and CDR2 is SYGVKD. Trimming shortened V by 2 bases and J by 2 bases, and 11 bases separated the two germline ends. CDR3 sequence reads: CAISEKGPNTDTQYF. CDR3 bases: TGTGCCATCAGTGAGAAGGGGCCGAACACAGATACGCAGTATTTT.

As to this clone: Compared with germline, one end of the junction differs, possibly owing to a read error. The chain links TRBV7-7 to TRBJ2-3; 9 positions agree with TRBD1. The CDR3 is 15 amino acids. Germline assignment: CDR1 SSHAT and CDR2 FNYEAQ (reference sequence). The CDR3 here is CASSLDRGSTDTQYF. The DNA of the CDR3 is TGTGCTAGCAGCTTGGACAGGGGTAGCACAGATACGCAGTATTTT.

The CDR3 DNA sequence: TGTGCCAGCAGTTACCCCCCGGGACAGGGTTACGAGCAGTACTTC. Amino acid sequence: CASSYPPGQGYEQYF. The chain carries TRBV6-6 and TRBJ2-7, with TRBD1 identical over 9 bases. This CDR3 has 15 residues. Germline lookup yields CDR1 MNHNY and CDR2 SVGAGI (reference sequence). The V and J ends lost 2 bases and 4 bases, in that order; junction bases with no gene match: 6.

The chain couples TRBV7-8 to TRBJ1-3; 7 bases are a match to TRBD1. V trimming: 0 bases; J trimming: 4 bases; junction bases outside the gene matches: 12. The CDR3 covers 18 residues. Germline CDR1 and CDR2: SGHVS and FQNEAQ. The CDR3 is CASSLAQRQGWKGNTIYF. The CDR3 DNA follows: TGTGCCAGCAGCTTAGCGCAGAGACAGGGCTGGAAAGGAAACACCATATATTTT.

V gene TRBV7-8 combines with J gene TRBJ2-5; 12 positions agree with TRBD2. This CDR3 has 16 amino acids. The germline V gene encodes CDR1 SGHVS and CDR2 FQNEAQ. V was pared by 5 bases and J by 3 bases, with 7 bases of the junction left unmatched. CDR3 sequence reads: CASSPILAGGKETQYF. For the CDR3, the DNA is TGTGCCAGCAGCCCCATTCTAGCGGGGGGGAAAGAGACCCAGTACTTC.

V is TRBV10-2 and J is TRBJ2-3, with D possibly matching TRBD1 (5 bases). Germline CDR1 reads WSHSY; CDR2 reads SAAADI. CDR3 length: 15 residues. The V gene lost 3 bases and the J gene lost 0 bases, with 10 bases spanning the gap. Here the CDR3 reads CASSEMTDSTDTQYF. For the CDR3, the DNA is TGCGCCAGCAGTGAAATGACAGACAGCACAGATACGCAGTATTTT.

The V and J genes are TRBV7-9 and TRBJ1-6; possibly TRBD1 for D (6 bases). Germline V gives CDR1 SEHNR, CDR2 FQNEAQ (reference sequence). Trimming pared 4 bases from V and 10 bases from J, leaving 14 bases between. This CDR3 is 14 amino acids long. This chain's CDR3 is CASSWGHRESPLHF. Written as DNA, the CDR3 is TGTGCCAGCAGCTGGGGGCACCGTGAATCACCCCTCCACTTT.

This clone was seen once. The chain uses TRBV5-1 and TRBJ1-1; possibly TRBD1 for D (6 bases). Trimming removed 3 bases at V and 2 bases at J, with 14 bases between. This CDR3 region has 15 residues. The germline V gene has CDR1 SGHRS and CDR2 YFSETQ. DNA of the CDR3: TGCGCCAGCAGCTACTTACAGGGAAAAAACACTGAAGCTTTCTTT. It encodes CASSYLQGKNTEAFF.

The V gene is TRBV28, the J gene TRBJ1-1; 7 bases are shared with TRBD1. The CDR3 sequence is 14 residues long. Germline trimming cut 2 bases from V and 4 bases from J; bases unmatched to any gene: 4. Per germline, CDR1 MDHEN and CDR2 SYDVKM. The DNA of the CDR3 is TGTGCCAGCAGTTTAAACAGGGGTATCACTGAAGCTTTCTTT. Its protein product is CASSLNRGITEAFF. Full variable domain (rest looked up from reference TRBV28 and TRBJ1-1): DVKVTQSSRYLVKRTGEKVFLECVQDMDHENMFWYRQDPGLGLRLIYFSYDVKMKEKGDIPEGYSVSREKKERFSLILESASTNQTSMYLCASSLNRGITEAFFGQGTRLTVV.

The chain carries TRBV4-3 and TRBJ1-5; 7 bases are shared with TRBD1. The CDR3 has 13 amino acids. V shed 1 base and J 6 bases; nucleotides not matched to a gene: 0. Germline V gene lookup returns CDR1 LGHNA and CDR2 YSLEER. CDR3 nucleotides: TGCGCCAGCAGCCAAGGACAGGGTCAGCCCCAGCATTTT. Translated: CASSQGQGQPQHF.

The chain couples TRBV7-2 to TRBJ2-5, with D maybe TRBD1 (5 bases). The CDR3 consists of 13 residues. The germline V and J ends were trimmed by 2 bases and 8 bases, with 12 bases remaining between them. Germline lookup yields CDR1 SGHTA and CDR2 FQGNSA. Here the CDR3 reads CASSLSERGTQYF. The CDR3 DNA reads TGTGCCAGCAGCTTAAGTGAAAGGGGCACCCAGTACTTC.

The chain employs TRBV5-1 and TRBJ2-5, with 9 bases that match TRBD1. CDR1 is SGHRS and CDR2 is YFSETQ in the germline V gene. This CDR3 comprises 16 residues. V was clipped by 0 bases and J by 4 bases; unmatched bases: 7. CDR3 sequence: CASSLGPGQGAETQYF. The DNA for the CDR3 is TGCGCCAGCAGCTTGGGGCCGGGACAGGGAGCAGAGACCCAGTACTTC.

The V and J genes are TRBV30 and TRBJ2-3; 11 nucleotides align to TRBD2. The CDR3 runs 15 residues. CDR1 GTSNPN and CDR2 SVGIG come from the germline V gene (reference sequence). Germline trimming cut 5 bases from V and 5 bases from J; bases unmatched to any gene: 9. The CDR3 is CAWGAGTSGGDTQYF. CDR3 nucleotides: TGTGCCTGGGGGGCCGGGACTAGCGGCGGAGATACGCAGTATTTT. Full variable domain (rest looked up from reference TRBV30 and TRBJ2-3): SQTIHQWPATLVQPVGSPLSLECTVEGTSNPNLYWYRQAAGRGLQLLFYSVGIGQISSEVPQNLSASRPQDRQFILSSKKLLLSDSGFYLCAWGAGTSGGDTQYFGPGTRLTVL.

V and J are TRBV12-5 and TRBJ1-1, with TRBD1 matching over 8 bases. There are 16 residues in the CDR3. The germline gives CDR1 LGHNT, CDR2 FRNRAP. J was trimmed by 3 bases and V by 2 bases; bases with no gene match: 8. Written as DNA, the CDR3 is TGTGCTAGTGGTTTGCCTACAGGGGGGGCACACACTGAAGCTTTCTTT. It translates to CASGLPTGGAHTEAFF.

The genes are TRBV30 and TRBJ1-5; D call uncertain. This CDR3 has 14 amino acids. Germline CDR1 GTSNPN, CDR2 SVGIG (reference sequence). Trimming stripped 2 bases from V and 2 bases from J, with 10 bases between. The CDR3 DNA reads as TGTGCCTGGAGTCCGGGGTTGGGCAATCAGCCCCAGCATTTT. Its translation is CAWSPGLGNQPQHF.

The genes are TRBV6-1 and TRBJ2-2; maybe TRBD1 (6 bases). The germline V gene has CDR1 MNHNS and CDR2 SASEGT. The CDR3 extends over 14 amino acids. The V gene lost 7 bases and the J gene lost 3 bases, with 12 bases spanning the gap. Here the CDR3 reads CASTQGADTGELFF. The DNA for the CDR3 is TGTGCCAGCACACAGGGAGCGGACACCGGGGAGCTGTTTTTT.

In DNA form, the CDR3 reads TGTGCCACCGACAGAGATAACTATGGCTACACCTTC. Translated: CATDRDNYGYTF. This chain connects TRBV28 to TRBJ1-2, with D possibly being TRBD1 (5 bases). V was trimmed by 10 bases and J by 1 base, leaving 10 bases between them. This CDR3 spans 12 amino acids. The V gene's germline CDR1 is MDHEN and CDR2 SYDVKM.

The rearrangement joins TRBV11-2 to TRBJ1-2; no clear D. Germline loops: CDR1 SGHAT, CDR2 FQNNGV. CDR3 size: 18 residues. V was pared by 2 bases and J by 2 bases, with 21 bases between. This CDR3 reads CASSLNRGSREGNYGYTF. Here the CDR3 DNA reads TGTGCCAGCAGCTTAAATCGGGGAAGCCGGGAGGGAAACTATGGCTACACCTTC.

This clone was detected only a few times. CDR3 DNA: TGTGCCAGCAGCTTAGCACGGTCTTTGGGGGGTGAAAAACTGTTTTTT. Translation: CASSLARSLGGEKLFF. The genes are TRBV7-9 and TRBJ1-4, with a possible D match to TRBD1 (5 bases). The CDR3 covers 16 residues. Deletions cut 0 bases from V and 7 bases from J, with 15 bases between. Germline lookup yields CDR1 SEHNR and CDR2 FQNEAQ (reference sequence).

V is TRBV5-1 and J is TRBJ2-2; 7 bases are a match to TRBD1. This CDR3 is built from 15 residues. V lost 3 bases and J lost 1; bases outside the gene matches: 3. The germline V gene has CDR1 SGHRS and CDR2 YFSETQ. The CDR3 nucleotides are TGCGCCAGCAGCTGGAGACAGGGGAACACCGGGGAGCTGTTTTTT. This translates into CASSWRQGNTGELFF.

J is TRBJ2-5 and V is TRBV30; 10 bases match TRBD2. The CDR3 spans 13 residues. Trimming took 3 bases from V and 7 from J; bases not matched to a gene: 5. CDR1 is GTSNPN, CDR2 SVGIG, per germline (reference sequence). The CDR3 DNA is TGTGCCTGGAGACTAGCGGGATTAGGGACCCAGTACTTC. This gives the protein CAWRLAGLGTQYF.

The chain joins TRBV6-6 to TRBJ2-1; possible D gene TRBD2, 7 bases. The V gene's germline CDR1 is MNHNY and CDR2 SVGAGI (reference sequence). Trimming took 4 bases from V and 4 from J, leaving 14 bases between them. CDR3 length equals 15 residues. The CDR3 nucleotides read TGTGCCAGCAGTTCCAGAGGGGGGGTTTACAATGAGCAGTTCTTC. It is translated as CASSSRGGVYNEQFF.

The chain recombines TRBV5-1 with TRBJ2-1; 9 bases agree with TRBD2. Trimming cost V 0 bases and J 7 bases; bases outside gene matches: 8. The CDR3 spans 16 residues. Germline CDR1 and CDR2: SGHRS and YFSETQ. This CDR3 reads CASSLVLSGGSNEQFF. The DNA for the CDR3 is TGCGCCAGCAGCTTGGTGTTGAGCGGGGGGTCAAATGAGCAGTTCTTC.

The rearrangement uses TRBV9 and TRBJ1-2; TRBD1 agrees at 8 bases. CDR1 is SGDLS and CDR2 is YYNGEE in the germline V gene. The CDR3 contains 15 residues. The junction had 7 bases not matched to a gene; V was cut back by 5 bases and J by 1 base. The CDR3 region is CASSDGTGNNYGYTF. The CDR3 bases are TGTGCCAGCAGTGACGGGACAGGAAATAACTATGGCTACACCTTC.

This CDR3 is CASSIGQGANEQYF. CDR3 DNA sequence: TGTGCCAGTAGTATCGGACAGGGGGCCAACGAGCAGTACTTC. The V call is TRBV19, the J call TRBJ2-7, with 11 bases aligning to TRBD1. The trim removed 3 bases at V and 5 bases at J, leaving 3 bases unmatched. Looked up from germline, CDR1 is LNHDA and CDR2 is SQIVND (reference sequence). The CDR3 sequence is 14 residues long.

The chain joins TRBV6-6 to TRBJ1-5; D is unresolved. Trimming cost V 0 bases and J 2 bases, with 11 bases left between them. CDR1 is MNHNY, CDR2 SVGAGI, per germline (reference sequence). CDR3 length equals 16 residues. The CDR3 sequence: CASSYSMWQGNQPQHF. The CDR3 nucleotides read TGTGCCAGCAGTTACTCGATGTGGCAGGGCAATCAGCCCCAGCATTTT.

This clone has a single count. V gene TRBV14 combines with J gene TRBJ2-7; 7 bases line up with TRBD2. This CDR3 is built from 15 residues. The germline CDR1 and CDR2 sequences are SGHDN and FVKESK. V trimming: 4 bases; J trimming: 0 bases; junction bases outside the gene matches: 6. The CDR3 coding sequence is TGTGCCAGCAGCCCCTTGGGGGGGTTCTCCTACGAGCAGTACTTC. Translated, it gives CASSPLGGFSYEQYF.

The rearrangement links TRBV4-1 to TRBJ1-5; D unclear. Trimming pared 1 base from V and 0 bases from J, leaving 7 bases between. Per the germline V gene, CDR1 is MGHRA and CDR2 is YSYEKL. The CDR3 covers 15 residues. The CDR3, as DNA: TGCGCCAGCAGCCAAGTCGACAATAGCAATCAGCCCCAGCATTTT. It encodes CASSQVDNSNQPQHF.

This clone showed up just a few times. CDR3 sequence reads: CASSQGLAGGGLDRQETQYF. The CDR3 bases are TGTGCCAGCAGCCAGGGACTAGCGGGGGGGGGCCTCGACCGTCAAGAGACCCAGTACTTC. V usage is TRBV4-2 and J usage is TRBJ2-5; TRBD2 agrees at 16 bases. This CDR3 is 20 amino acids long. J was trimmed by 2 bases and V by 3 bases; bases with no gene match: 12. CDR1 is LGHNA and CDR2 is YNFKEQ in the germline V gene.